These 17 T cell receptor beta chains were all obtained from the same sample, sequenced in a study of OX40 agonist ivuxolimab in advanced cancers. Clones were sequenced by immunoSEQ multiplex PCR, and TCRdb holds only the in-frame ones, with some missing. The data hold some 74,000 clones, with 88% observed a single time. The sample in question was CD4+ or CD8+ T cells sorted from blood, obtained in a trial of the OX40 agonist ivuxolimab. All receptors come from an adult with an advanced solid tumor such as melanoma, head and neck, liver or kidney cancer.

The rearrangement uses TRBV7-9 and TRBJ2-7; TRBD2 aligns across 11 bases. CDR3 length equals 15 residues. CDR1 SEHNR and CDR2 FQNEAQ come from the germline V gene (reference sequence). With 4 bases clipped from V and 3 bases from J, the junction kept 5 bases outside the gene matches. CDR3 DNA: TGTGCCAGCAGCTCATTAGCGGGAGGGAACTACGAGCAGTACTTC. As protein: CASSSLAGGNYEQYF.

V usage is TRBV7-2 and J usage is TRBJ2-2; TRBD2 aligns across 11 bases. Looked up from germline, CDR1 is SGHTA and CDR2 is FQGNSA. This CDR3 spans 14 amino acids. With 10 bases clipped from V and 2 bases from J, the junction kept 3 bases outside the gene matches. The CDR3 DNA reads as TGTGCCATCAGACTAGCGGGAAACACCGGGGAGCTGTTTTTT. Translating it yields CAIRLAGNTGELFF.

This chain uses TRBV6-5 with TRBJ2-7; tentatively, D is TRBD2 (5 bases). CDR1 MNHEY and CDR2 SVGAGI come from the germline V gene. The length of the CDR3 is 16 residues. Trimming took 0 bases from V and 2 from J, leaving 14 bases between them. CDR3 loop: CASSYSIGGLTYEQYF. The CDR3 nucleotides are TGTGCCAGCAGTTACTCGATCGGCGGGCTTACCTACGAGCAGTACTTC.

The chain carries TRBV15 and TRBJ2-7; 9 bases fit TRBD2. This CDR3 contains 14 residues. From germline, CDR1 is LNHNV and CDR2 YYDKDF (reference sequence). Losses at the gene ends were 2 bases for V and 6 bases for J; bases not matched to a gene: 5. The DNA of the CDR3 is TGTGCCACCAGCAGACAAAGTAGCGGGAGCGAGCAGTACTTC. It specifies CATSRQSSGSEQYF.

Here the CDR3 DNA reads TGCGCCAGCAGTCCTGGGAGCTCTGGAAACACCATATATTTT. It specifies CASSPGSSGNTIYF. The chain uses TRBV5-1 and TRBJ1-3, with no clear D. Germline CDR1 reads SGHRS; CDR2 reads YFSETQ. V gave up 5 bases and J gave up 0 bases, with 9 bases separating them. This CDR3 spans 14 amino acids.

The chain employs TRBV11-2 and TRBJ1-2; D may be TRBD1 (5 bases). Trimming took off 1 base at V and 8 bases at J, with 17 bases between the two ends. The CDR3 consists of 15 residues. Germline V gene lookup returns CDR1 SGHAT and CDR2 FQNNGV. The CDR3 nucleotides read TGTGCCAGCAGCTTAGGCACCGGACAAGTTTGGGGCTACACCTTC. Its translation is CASSLGTGQVWGYTF.

This rearrangement joins TRBV7-9 to TRBJ2-3; 12 bases align to TRBD2. The V segment lost 2 bases and the J segment 0 bases; nucleotides outside the gene matches: 6. The CDR3 extends over 18 amino acids. Germline V gene sequence: CDR1 SEHNR, CDR2 FQNEAQ (reference sequence). The CDR3 loop is CASSLLQTSGSSTDTQYF. Written as DNA, the CDR3 is TGTGCCAGCAGCTTACTCCAGACTAGCGGGAGTAGCACAGATACGCAGTATTTT.

This clone has only a few counts. V is TRBV28 and J is TRBJ1-5; D gene uncertain. The V gene's germline CDR1 is MDHEN and CDR2 SYDVKM. The CDR3 length is 13 residues. Trimming left V 10 bases short and J 2 bases short, with 12 bases between. The CDR3 bases are TGTGCCATTCGACCTCCGGGCAATCAGCCCCAGCATTTT. This codes for CAIRPPGNQPQHF.

The chain employs TRBV6-4 and TRBJ2-2; TRBD2 matches 8 bases. V gave up 2 bases and J gave up 1 base; unmatched junction bases: 0. This CDR3 is built from 15 residues. Germline CDR1 MRHNA, CDR2 SNTAGT. The CDR3 DNA follows: TGTGCCAGCAGTGACAGCGGGAGGAACACCGGGGAGCTGTTTTTT. This codes for CASSDSGRNTGELFF.

The J gene is TRBJ1-6, the V gene TRBV5-1; the match to TRBD1 covers 9 bases. V dropped 4 bases and J dropped 9; count of bases not matched to a gene: 8. CDR3 length: 15 residues. Germline lookup yields CDR1 SGHRS and CDR2 YFSETQ. CDR3 DNA: TGCGCCAGCAGCCCGGGACAGGGAGGACGTTCACCCCTCCACTTT. It yields the protein CASSPGQGGRSPLHF.

The rearrangement joins TRBV28 to TRBJ1-4; TRBD1 matches at 7 bases. Trimming removed 5 bases from V and 4 bases from J; junction bases left unmatched: 7. This CDR3 has 15 residues. The germline CDR1 and CDR2 sequences are MDHEN and SYDVKM. The CDR3 nucleotides are TGTGCCAGCAGTACAGGGGCCTACAATAATGAAAAACTGTTTTTT. Its protein product is CASSTGAYNNEKLFF.

The rearrangement joins TRBV14 to TRBJ2-5; D unresolved. This CDR3 spans 11 amino acids. CDR1 and CDR2 (germline): SGHDN, FVKESK. The ends were cut back, 0 bases at V and 13 bases at J, with 9 bases in the middle. CDR3 in DNA: TGTGCCAGCAGCCAAGATCGGGTTGTGTACTTC. As protein: CASSQDRVVYF.

The CDR3 DNA sequence: TGTGCCAGCAGGATCACAGGGAGAGAGACCCAGTACTTC. Protein sequence: CASRITGRETQYF. This chain connects TRBV6-1 to TRBJ2-5, with D possibly TRBD1 on 6 matching bases. This CDR3 has 13 residues. The V gene's germline CDR1 is MNHNS and CDR2 SASEGT. V lost 6 bases, J lost 4 bases, and 12 bases lay in between.

This chain connects TRBV5-1 to TRBJ2-7; no firm D call. This CDR3 region has 15 residues. V dropped 0 bases and J dropped 0 bases, with 10 bases sitting between them. Germline loops: CDR1 SGHRS, CDR2 YFSETQ. The CDR3 region has the DNA TGCGCCAGCAGCTTGGATTTCGGTACCTCCTACGAGCAGTACTTC. This codes for CASSLDFGTSYEQYF.

The chain carries TRBV18 and TRBJ2-1; D not resolved. Germline V CDR1 and CDR2: KGHSH, LQKENI. The CDR3 contains 16 residues. Trimming stripped 0 bases from V and 5 bases from J, with 14 bases between. The CDR3 loop is CASSPPVGQRDNEQFF. CDR3 in DNA: TGTGCCAGCTCACCACCCGTCGGGCAGCGCGACAATGAGCAGTTCTTC.

The chain employs TRBV5-1 and TRBJ2-6; D is undetermined. The V gene's germline CDR1 is SGHRS and CDR2 YFSETQ. Trimming removed 3 bases from V and 0 bases from J, with 7 bases in between. The CDR3 is 15 residues long. In nucleotides, the CDR3 is TGCGCCAGCAGCTCCTTTGACTCTGGGGCCAACGTCCTGACTTTC. Amino acids: CASSSFDSGANVLTF.

This clone occurred once. CDR3 protein: CASRQGETQYF. For the CDR3, the DNA is TGTGCCAGCCGACAGGGGGAGACCCAGTACTTC. The V gene is TRBV2, the J gene TRBJ2-5; TRBD1 agrees at 8 bases. CDR3 length: 11 residues. J was trimmed by 5 bases and V by 8 bases; bases with no gene match: 1. The germline V gene has CDR1 SNHLY and CDR2 FYNNEI.